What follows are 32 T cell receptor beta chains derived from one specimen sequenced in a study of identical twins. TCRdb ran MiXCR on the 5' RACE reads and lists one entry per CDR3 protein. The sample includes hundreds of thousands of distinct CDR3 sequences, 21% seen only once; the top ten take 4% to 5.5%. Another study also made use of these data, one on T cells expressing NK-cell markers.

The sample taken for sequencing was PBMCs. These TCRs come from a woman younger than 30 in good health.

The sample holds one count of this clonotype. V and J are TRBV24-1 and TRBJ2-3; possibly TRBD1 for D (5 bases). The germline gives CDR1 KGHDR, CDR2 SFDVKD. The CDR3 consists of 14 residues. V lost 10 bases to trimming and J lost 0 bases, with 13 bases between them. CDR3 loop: CATGDSRSTDTQYF. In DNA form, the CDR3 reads TGTGCCACAGGTGACAGCAGAAGCACAGATACGCAGTATTTT.

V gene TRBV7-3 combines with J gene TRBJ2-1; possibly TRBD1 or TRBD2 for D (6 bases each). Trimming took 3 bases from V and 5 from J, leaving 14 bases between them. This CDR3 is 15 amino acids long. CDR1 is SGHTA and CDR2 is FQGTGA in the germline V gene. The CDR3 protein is CASSLLGGLDNEQFF. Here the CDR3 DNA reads TGTGCCAGCAGCTTGTTGGGGGGCCTGGACAATGAGCAGTTCTTC.

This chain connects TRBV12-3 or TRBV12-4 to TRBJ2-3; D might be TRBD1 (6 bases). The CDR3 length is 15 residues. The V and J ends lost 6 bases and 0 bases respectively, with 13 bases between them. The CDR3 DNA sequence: TGTGCCAGCAGGATTACAGGGCGCAGCACAGATACGCAGTATTTT. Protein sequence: CASRITGRSTDTQYF.

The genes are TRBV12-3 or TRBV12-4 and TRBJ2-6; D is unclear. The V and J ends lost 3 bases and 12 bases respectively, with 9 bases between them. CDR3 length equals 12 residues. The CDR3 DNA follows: TGTGCCAGCAGTTTTGACTGGCCCGTCCTGACTTTC. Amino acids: CASSFDWPVLTF.

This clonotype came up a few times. The CDR3, as DNA: TGTGCCACCAGCAGAGATGGGCGGCACCAAGAGACCCAGTACTTC. This sequence encodes CATSRDGRHQETQYF. V gene TRBV15 combines with J gene TRBJ2-5; the D is unclear. This CDR3 region has 15 residues. The V gene lost 0 bases and the J gene lost 0 bases, with 8 bases spanning the gap. Per germline, CDR1 LNHNV and CDR2 YYDKDF (reference sequence).

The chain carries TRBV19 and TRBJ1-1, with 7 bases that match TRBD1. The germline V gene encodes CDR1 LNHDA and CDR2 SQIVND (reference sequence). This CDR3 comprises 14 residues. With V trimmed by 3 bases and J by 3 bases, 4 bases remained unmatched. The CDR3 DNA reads TGTGCCAGTAGTATTACAGGGGTCGACACTGAAGCTTTCTTT. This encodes CASSITGVDTEAFF.

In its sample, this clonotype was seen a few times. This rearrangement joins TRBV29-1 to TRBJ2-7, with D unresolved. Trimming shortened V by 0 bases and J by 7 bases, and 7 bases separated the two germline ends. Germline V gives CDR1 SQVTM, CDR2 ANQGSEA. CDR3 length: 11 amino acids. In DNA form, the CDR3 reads TGCAGCGTTGAAGATCGGGCGGAGCAGTACTTC. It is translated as CSVEDRAEQYF.

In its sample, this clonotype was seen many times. CDR3 sequence reads: CASCNVGYTF. The DNA of the CDR3 is TGTGCCAGCTGCAACGTTGGCTACACCTTC. The chain links TRBV2 to TRBJ1-2, with D unclear. The CDR3 length is 10 residues. From germline, CDR1 is SNHLY and CDR2 FYNNEI. V lost 8 bases and J lost 7, with 8 bases in between.

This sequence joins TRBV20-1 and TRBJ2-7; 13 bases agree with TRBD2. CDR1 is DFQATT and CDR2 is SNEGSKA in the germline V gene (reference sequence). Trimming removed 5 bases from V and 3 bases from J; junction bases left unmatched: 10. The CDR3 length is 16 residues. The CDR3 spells CSARLRTSGGFYEQYF. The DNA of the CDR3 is TGCAGTGCTCGCCTGAGGACTAGCGGGGGTTTCTACGAGCAGTACTTC.

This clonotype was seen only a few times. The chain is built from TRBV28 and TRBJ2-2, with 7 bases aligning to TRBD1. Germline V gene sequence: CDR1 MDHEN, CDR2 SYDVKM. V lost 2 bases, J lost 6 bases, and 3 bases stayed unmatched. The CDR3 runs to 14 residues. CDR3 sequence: CASSLSTGAGELFF. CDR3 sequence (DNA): TGTGCCAGCAGTTTAAGTACAGGGGCCGGGGAGCTGTTTTTT.

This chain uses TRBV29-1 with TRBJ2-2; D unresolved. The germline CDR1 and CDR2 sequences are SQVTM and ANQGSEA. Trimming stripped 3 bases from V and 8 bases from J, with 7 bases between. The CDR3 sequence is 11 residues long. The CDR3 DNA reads TGCAGCGTTGATTGGGCTGGGGAGCTGTTTTTT. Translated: CSVDWAGELFF.

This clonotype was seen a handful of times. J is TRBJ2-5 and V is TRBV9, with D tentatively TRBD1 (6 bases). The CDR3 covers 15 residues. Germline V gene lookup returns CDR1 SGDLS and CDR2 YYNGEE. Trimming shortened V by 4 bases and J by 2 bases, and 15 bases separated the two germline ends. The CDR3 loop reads CASSPPGQLQETQYF. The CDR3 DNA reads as TGTGCCAGCAGCCCCCCGGGACAATTACAAGAGACCCAGTACTTC.

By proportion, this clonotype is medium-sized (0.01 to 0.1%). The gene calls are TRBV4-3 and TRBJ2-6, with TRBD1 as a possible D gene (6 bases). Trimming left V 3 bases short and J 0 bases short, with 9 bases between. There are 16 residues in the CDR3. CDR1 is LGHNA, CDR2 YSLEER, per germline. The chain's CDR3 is CASSQGADSGANVLTF. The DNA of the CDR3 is TGCGCCAGCAGCCAGGGGGCGGACTCTGGGGCCAACGTCCTGACTTTC.

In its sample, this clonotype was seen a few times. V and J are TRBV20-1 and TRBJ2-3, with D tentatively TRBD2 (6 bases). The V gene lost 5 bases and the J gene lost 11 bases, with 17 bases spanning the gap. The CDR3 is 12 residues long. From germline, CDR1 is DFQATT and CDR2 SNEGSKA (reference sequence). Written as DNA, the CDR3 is TGCAGTGCTGGCAAGGACTATGTGGGGCAGTATTTT. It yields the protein CSAGKDYVGQYF.

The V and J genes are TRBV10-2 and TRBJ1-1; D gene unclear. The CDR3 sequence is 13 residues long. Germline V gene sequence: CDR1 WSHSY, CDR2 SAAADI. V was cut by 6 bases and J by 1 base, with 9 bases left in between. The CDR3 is CASRRIQNTEAFF. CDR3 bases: TGCGCCAGCAGGCGGATTCAGAACACTGAAGCTTTCTTT.

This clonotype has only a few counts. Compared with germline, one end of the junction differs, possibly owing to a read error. The CDR3 sequence: CSARVAAVSF. The CDR3 DNA reads TGCAGTGCTAGAGTTGCGGCTGTGTCCTTC. The V and J genes are TRBV20-1 and TRBJ1-2; D is unresolved. CDR3 length: 10 residues. Germline V lookup: CDR1 DFQATT, CDR2 SNEGSKA (reference sequence).

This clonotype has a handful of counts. The CDR3 spells CASSYGLINSPLHF. Written as DNA, the CDR3 is TGTGCCAGCAGTTATGGTCTGATCAATTCACCCCTCCACTTT. The genes are TRBV6-5 and TRBJ1-6; no reliable D call. Germline CDR1 is MNHEY and CDR2 is SVGAGI. V gave up 3 bases and J gave up 7 bases, with 10 bases separating them. The CDR3 has 14 amino acids.

The CDR3 coding sequence is TGCGCCAGCAGCTCGGATGGTAGCAAGACCTACGAGCAGTACTTC. Translated, it gives CASSSDGSKTYEQYF. J is TRBJ2-7 and V is TRBV5-1; D is unresolved. Germline V CDR1 and CDR2: SGHRS, YFSETQ. V lost 3 bases and J lost 2, with 15 bases in between. This CDR3 is built from 15 residues.

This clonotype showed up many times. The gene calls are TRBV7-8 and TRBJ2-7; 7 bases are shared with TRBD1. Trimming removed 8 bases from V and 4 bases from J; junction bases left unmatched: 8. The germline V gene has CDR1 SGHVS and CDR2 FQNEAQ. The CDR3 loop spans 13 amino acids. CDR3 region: CASGGQAPYEQYF. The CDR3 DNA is TGTGCCAGCGGCGGACAGGCCCCATACGAGCAGTACTTC.

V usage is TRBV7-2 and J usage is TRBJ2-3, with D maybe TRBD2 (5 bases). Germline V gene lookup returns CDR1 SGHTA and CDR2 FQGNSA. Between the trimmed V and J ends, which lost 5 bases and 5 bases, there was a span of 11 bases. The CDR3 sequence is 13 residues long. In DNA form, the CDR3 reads TGTGCCAGCAGCCTACTAGGTGTAGATACGCAGTATTTT. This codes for CASSLLGVDTQYF.

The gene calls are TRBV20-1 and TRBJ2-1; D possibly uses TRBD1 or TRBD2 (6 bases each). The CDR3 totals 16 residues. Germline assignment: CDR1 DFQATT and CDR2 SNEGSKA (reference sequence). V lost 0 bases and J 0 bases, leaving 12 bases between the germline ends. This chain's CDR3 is CSARDGGGSSYNEQFF. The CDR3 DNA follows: TGCAGTGCTAGAGATGGAGGGGGAAGCTCCTACAATGAGCAGTTCTTC.

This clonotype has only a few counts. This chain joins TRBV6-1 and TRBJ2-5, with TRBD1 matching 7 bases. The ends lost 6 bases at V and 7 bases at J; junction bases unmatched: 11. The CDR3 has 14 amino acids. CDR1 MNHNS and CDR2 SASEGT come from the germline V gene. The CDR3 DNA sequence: TGTGCCAGCAGAGGGAAAGGGGGCAGGGGGACCCAGTACTTC. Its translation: CASRGKGGRGTQYF.

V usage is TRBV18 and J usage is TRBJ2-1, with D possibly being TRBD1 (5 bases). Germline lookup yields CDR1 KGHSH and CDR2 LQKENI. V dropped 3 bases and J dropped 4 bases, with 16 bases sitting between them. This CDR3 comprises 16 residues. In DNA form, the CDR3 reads TGTGCCAGCTCACCCTTCACAGGCACAGTTTACAATGAGCAGTTCTTC. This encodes CASSPFTGTVYNEQFF.

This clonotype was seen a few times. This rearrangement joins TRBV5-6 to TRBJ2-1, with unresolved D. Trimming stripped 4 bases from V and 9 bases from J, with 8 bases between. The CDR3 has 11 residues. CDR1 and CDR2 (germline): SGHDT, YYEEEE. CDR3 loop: CASSRSIEQFF. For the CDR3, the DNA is TGTGCCAGCAGCAGGAGTATTGAGCAGTTCTTC.

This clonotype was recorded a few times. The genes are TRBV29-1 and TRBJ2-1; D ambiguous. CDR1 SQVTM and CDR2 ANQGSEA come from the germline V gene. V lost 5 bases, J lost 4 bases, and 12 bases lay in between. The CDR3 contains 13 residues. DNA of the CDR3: TGCAGCGTTCTAAGGGCGGTTTACAATGAGCAGTTCTTC. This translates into CSVLRAVYNEQFF.

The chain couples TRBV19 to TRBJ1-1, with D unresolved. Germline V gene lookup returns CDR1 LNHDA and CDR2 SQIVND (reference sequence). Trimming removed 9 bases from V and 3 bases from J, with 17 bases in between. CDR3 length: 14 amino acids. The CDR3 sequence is CASTPRVRDTEAFF. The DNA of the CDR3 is TGTGCCAGCACCCCTAGGGTTCGGGACACTGAAGCTTTCTTT.

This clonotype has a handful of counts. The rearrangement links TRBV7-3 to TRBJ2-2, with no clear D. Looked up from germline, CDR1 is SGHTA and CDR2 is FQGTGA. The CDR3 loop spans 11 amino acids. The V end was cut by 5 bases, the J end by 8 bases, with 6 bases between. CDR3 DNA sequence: TGTGCCAGCAGCCCTTGGGGGGAGCTGTTTTTT. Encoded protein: CASSPWGELFF.

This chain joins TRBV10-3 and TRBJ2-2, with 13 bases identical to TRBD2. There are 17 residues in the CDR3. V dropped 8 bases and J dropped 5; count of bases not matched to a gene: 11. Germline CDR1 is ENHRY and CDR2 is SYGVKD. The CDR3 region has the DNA TGTGCCATCCTCCAGACTAGCGGGGGGCCAAGGACCGGGGAGCTGTTTTTT. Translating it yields CAILQTSGGPRTGELFF.

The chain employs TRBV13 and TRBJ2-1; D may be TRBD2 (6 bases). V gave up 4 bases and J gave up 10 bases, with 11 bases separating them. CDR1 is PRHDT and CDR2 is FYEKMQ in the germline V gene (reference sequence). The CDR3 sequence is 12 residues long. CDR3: CASSWEVREQFF. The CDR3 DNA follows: TGTGCCAGCAGCTGGGAGGTTCGGGAGCAGTTCTTC.

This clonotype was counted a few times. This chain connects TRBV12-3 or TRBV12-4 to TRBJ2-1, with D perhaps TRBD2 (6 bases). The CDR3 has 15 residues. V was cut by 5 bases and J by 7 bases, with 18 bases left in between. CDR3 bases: TGTGCCAGCAGTATCCGGGACTCCCCGCGGAATGAGCAGTTCTTC. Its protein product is CASSIRDSPRNEQFF.

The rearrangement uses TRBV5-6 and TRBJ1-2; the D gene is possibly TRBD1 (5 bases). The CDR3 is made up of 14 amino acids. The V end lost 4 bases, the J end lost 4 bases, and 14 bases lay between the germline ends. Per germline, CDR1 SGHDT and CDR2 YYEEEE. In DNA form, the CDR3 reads TGTGCCAGCAGCGGGGCGTCCGTGAGCTATGGCTACACCTTC. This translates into CASSGASVSYGYTF.

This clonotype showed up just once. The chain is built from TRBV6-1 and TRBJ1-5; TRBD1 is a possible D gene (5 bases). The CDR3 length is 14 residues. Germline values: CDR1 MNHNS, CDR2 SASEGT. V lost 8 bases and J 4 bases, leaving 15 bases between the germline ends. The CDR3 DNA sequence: TGTGCCAGCTATAGCAGGGTCACGAATCAGCCCCAGCATTTT. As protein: CASYSRVTNQPQHF.